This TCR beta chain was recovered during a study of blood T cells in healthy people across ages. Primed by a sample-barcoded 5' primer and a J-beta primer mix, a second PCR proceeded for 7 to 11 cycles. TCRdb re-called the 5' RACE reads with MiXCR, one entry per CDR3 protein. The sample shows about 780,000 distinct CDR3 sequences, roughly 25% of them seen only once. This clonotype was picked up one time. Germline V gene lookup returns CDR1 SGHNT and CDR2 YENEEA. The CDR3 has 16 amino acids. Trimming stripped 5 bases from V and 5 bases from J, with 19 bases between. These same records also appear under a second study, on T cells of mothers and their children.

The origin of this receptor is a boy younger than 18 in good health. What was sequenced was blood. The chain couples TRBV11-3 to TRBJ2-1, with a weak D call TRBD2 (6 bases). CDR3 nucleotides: TGTGCCAGCAGCCCCCGAGCGGGCTTTCTAGACAATGAGCAGTTCTTC. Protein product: CASSPRAGFLDNEQFF.